This T cell receptor (beta chain) was captured in a study of Tregs in tolerant kidney transplant recipients. Germline V gene lookup returns CDR1 SGHVS and CDR2 FNYEAQ. This CDR3 is built from 15 residues. Trimming cost V 4 bases and J 4 bases, with 14 bases left between them. Overall study findings and caveats: Expanding Tregs on activated donor B cells appeared to best identify donor-specific TCRbeta clones.

TCRdb keeps only in-frame clones here, not all; method: immunoSEQ multiplex PCR. This table holds tens of thousands of clones, 87% found once. Concerning this clone itself: Its specificity is unknown.

The nonmyeloablative bone marrow transplants came from related graft donors, with transient mixed chimerism. Thawed PBMCs were FACS-sorted into unstimulated CD4+CD25+CD127- regulatory T cells, CD4+CD25- non-regulatory cells, CD4 and CD8 cells. The sample in question was CD4+ T cells from blood (PBMCs), obtained 6 months after the transplant. This chain joins TRBV7-6 and TRBJ2-1; the D gene is possibly TRBD2 (6 bases). This TCR came from a human patient who received a combined kidney and bone marrow transplant. The graft donor may account for some of the T cells. The CDR3 protein is CASSSRPGLYNEQFF. The DNA of the CDR3 is TGTGCCAGCAGCTCTAGACCGGGACTGTACAATGAGCAGTTCTTC.